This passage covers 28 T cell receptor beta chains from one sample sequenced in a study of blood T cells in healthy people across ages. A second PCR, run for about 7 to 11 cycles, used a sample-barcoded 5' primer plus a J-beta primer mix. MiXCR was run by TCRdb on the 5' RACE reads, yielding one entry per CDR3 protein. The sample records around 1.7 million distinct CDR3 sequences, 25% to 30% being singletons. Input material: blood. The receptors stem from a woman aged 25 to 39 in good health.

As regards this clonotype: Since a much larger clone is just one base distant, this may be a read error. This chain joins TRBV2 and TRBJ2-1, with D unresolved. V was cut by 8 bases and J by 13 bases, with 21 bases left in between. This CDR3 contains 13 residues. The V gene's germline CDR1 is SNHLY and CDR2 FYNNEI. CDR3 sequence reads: CASGRTTMETQFF. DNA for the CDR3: TGTGCCAGCGGGCGAACAACGATGGAGACCCAGTTCTTC.

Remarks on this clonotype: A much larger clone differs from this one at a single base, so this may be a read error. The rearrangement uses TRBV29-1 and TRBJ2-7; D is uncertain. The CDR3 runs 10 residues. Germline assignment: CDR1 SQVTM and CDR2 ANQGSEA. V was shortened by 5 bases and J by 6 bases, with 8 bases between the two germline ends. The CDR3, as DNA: TGCAGCGTTAATCCTTCCGAGCAGTACTTC. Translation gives CSVNPSEQYF.

CDR3 sequence: CAWAPGNRQPQHF. CDR3 in DNA: TGTGCCTGGGCTCCGGGGAATCGGCAGCCCCAGCATTTT. The chain has TRBV30 and TRBJ1-5; no definite D call. The length of the CDR3 is 13 residues. Between the trimmed V and J ends, which lost 5 bases and 7 bases, there was a span of 15 bases. Germline CDR1 GTSNPN, CDR2 SVGIG (reference sequence).

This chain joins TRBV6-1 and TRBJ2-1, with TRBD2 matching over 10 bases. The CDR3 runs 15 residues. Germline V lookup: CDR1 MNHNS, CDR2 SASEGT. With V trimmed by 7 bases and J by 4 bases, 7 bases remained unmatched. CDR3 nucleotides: TGTGCCAGCAAGGCTAGCGGGAGCAAGTACAATGAGCAGTTCTTC. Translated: CASKASGSKYNEQFF.

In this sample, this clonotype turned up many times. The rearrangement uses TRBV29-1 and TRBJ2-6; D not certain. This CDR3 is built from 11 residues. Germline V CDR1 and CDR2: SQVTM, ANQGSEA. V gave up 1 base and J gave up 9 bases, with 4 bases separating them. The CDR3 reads CSVEVGNVLTF. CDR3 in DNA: TGCAGCGTTGAAGTGGGCAACGTCCTGACTTTC. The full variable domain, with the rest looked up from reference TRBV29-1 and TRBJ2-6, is SAVISQKPSRDICQRGTSLTIQCQVDSQVTMMFWYRQQPGQSLTLIATANQGSEATYESGFVIDKFPISRPNLTFSTLTVSNMSPEDSSIYLCSVEVGNVLTFGAGSRLTVL.

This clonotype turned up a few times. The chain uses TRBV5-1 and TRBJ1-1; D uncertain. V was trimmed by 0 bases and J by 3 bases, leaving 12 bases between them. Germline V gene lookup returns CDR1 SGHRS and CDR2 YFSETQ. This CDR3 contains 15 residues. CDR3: CASSLESEIYTEAFF. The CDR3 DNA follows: TGCGCCAGCAGCTTGGAGTCCGAAATATACACTGAAGCTTTCTTT.

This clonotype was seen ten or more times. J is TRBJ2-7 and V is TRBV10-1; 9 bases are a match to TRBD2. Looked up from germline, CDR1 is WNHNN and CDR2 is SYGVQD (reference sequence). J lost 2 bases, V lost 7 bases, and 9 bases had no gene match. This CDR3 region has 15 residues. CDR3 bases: TGCGCCAGCATTATCATAGCGGGGGCCGCCTACGAGCAGTACTTC. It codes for CASIIIAGAAYEQYF.

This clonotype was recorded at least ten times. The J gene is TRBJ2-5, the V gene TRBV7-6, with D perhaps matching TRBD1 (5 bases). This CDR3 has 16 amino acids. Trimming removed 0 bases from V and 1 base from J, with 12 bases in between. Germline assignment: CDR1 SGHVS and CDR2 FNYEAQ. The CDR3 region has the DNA TGTGCCAGCAGCTTAGCTTTCGCCCAGGGCCAAGAGACCCAGTACTTC. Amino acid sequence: CASSLAFAQGQETQYF. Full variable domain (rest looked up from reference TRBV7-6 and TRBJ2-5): GAGVSQSPRYKVTKRGQDVALRCDPISGHVSLYWYRQALGQGPEFLTYFNYEAQQDKSGLPNDRFSAERPEGSISTLTIQRTEQRDSAMYRCASSLAFAQGQETQYFGPGTRLLVL.

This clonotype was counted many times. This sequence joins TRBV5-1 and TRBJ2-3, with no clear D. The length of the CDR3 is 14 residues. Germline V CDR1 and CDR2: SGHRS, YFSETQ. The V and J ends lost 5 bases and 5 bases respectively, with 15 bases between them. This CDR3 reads CASSPLGRGDTQYF. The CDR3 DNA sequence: TGCGCCAGCAGTCCACTCGGACGCGGAGATACGCAGTATTTT.

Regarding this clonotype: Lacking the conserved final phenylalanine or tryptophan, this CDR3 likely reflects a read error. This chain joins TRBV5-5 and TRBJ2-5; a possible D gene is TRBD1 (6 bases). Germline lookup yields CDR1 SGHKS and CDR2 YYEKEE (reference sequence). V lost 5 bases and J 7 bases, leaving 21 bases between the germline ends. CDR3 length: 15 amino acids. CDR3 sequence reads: CASSKDRFERGTQYL. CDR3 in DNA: TGTGCCAGCAGTAAAGACAGGTTTGAGCGAGGGACCCAGTACCTC.

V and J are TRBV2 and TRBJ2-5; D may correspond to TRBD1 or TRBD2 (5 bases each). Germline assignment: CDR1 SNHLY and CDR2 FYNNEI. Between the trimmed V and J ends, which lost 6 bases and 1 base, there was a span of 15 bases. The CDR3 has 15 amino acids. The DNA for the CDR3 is TGTGCCAGCAGGGGTAGTGGGGGTTCCCAAGAGACCCAGTACTTC. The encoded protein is CASRGSGGSQETQYF.

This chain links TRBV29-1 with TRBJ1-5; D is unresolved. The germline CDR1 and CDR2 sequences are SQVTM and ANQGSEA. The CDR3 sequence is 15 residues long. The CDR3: CNAVSGSNSNQPQHF. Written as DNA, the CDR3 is TGCAACGCTGTGAGCGGGTCGAATAGCAATCAGCCCCAGCATTTT.

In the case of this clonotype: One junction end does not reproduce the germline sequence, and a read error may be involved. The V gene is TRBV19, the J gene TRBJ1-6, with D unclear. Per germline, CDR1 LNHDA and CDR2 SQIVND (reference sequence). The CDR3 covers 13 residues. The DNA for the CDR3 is TGTGCCAGTAGTATATCAGATAATTCACCCTTCCACTTT. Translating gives CASSISDNSPFHF.

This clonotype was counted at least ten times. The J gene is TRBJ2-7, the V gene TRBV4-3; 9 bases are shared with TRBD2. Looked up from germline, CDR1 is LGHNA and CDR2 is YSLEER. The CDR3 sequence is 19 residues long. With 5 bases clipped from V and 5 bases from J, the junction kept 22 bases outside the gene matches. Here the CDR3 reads CASSTRYLVRGRAADEQYF. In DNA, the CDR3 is TGCGCCAGCAGCACCCGTTACCTCGTCCGCGGGAGGGCCGCCGACGAGCAGTACTTC.

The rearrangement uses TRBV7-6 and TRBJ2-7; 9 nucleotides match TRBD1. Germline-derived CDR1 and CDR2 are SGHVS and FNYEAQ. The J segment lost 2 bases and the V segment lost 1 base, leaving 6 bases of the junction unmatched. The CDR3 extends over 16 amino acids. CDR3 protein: CASSLGWGQGPYEQYF. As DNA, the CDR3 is TGTGCCAGCAGCTTAGGGTGGGGACAGGGCCCCTACGAGCAGTACTTC.

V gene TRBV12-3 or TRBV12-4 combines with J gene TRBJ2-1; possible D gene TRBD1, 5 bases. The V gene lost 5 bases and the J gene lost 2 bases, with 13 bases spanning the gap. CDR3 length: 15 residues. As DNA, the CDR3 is TGTGCCAGCAGTCTAGACAGAATAGCCTACAATGAGCAGTTCTTC. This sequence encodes CASSLDRIAYNEQFF.

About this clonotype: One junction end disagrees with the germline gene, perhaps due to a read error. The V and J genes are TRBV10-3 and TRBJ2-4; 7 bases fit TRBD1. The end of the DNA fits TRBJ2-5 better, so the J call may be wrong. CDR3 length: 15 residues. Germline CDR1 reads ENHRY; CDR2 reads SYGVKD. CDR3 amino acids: CAIGEWPGGEETQYF. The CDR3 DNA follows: TGTGCCATCGGTGAGTGGCCAGGGGGAGAGGAGACCCAGTACTTC.

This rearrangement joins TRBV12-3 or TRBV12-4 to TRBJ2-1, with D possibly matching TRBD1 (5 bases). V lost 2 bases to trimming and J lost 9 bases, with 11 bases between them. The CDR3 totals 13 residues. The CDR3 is CASSLSGLGEQFF. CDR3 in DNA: TGTGCCAGCAGTTTATCAGGGCTGGGTGAGCAGTTCTTC.

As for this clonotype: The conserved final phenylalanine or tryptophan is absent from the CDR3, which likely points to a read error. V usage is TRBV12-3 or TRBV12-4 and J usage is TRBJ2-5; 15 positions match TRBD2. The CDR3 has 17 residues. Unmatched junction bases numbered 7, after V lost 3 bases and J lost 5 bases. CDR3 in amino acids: CASSFRTSGRASETQYS. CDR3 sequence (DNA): TGTGCCAGCAGTTTCCGGACTAGCGGGAGGGCCAGCGAGACCCAGTACTCC.

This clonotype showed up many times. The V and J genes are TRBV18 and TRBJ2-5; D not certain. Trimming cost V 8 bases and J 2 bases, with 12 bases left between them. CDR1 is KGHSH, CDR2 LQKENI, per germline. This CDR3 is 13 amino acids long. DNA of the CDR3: TGTGCCAGCAGCCCCCGGCTGCAAGAGACCCAGTACTTC. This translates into CASSPRLQETQYF.

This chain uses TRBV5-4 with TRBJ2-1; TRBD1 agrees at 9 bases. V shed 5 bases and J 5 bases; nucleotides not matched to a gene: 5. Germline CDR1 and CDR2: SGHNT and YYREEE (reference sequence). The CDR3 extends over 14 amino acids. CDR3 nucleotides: TGTGCCAGCAGGGGACAGGGTAGGGACAATGAGCAGTTCTTC. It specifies CASRGQGRDNEQFF. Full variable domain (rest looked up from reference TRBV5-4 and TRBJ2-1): ETGVTQSPTHLIKTRGQQVTLRCSSQSGHNTVSWYQQALGQGPQFIFQYYREEENGRGNFPPRFSGLQFPNYSSELNVNALELDDSALYLCASRGQGRDNEQFFGPGTRLTVL.

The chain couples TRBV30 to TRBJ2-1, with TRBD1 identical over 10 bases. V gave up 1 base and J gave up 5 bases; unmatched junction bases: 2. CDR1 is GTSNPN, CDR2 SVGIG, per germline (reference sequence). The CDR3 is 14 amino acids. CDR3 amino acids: CAWSAGTGDNEQFF. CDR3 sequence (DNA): TGTGCCTGGAGTGCCGGGACAGGGGACAATGAGCAGTTCTTC.

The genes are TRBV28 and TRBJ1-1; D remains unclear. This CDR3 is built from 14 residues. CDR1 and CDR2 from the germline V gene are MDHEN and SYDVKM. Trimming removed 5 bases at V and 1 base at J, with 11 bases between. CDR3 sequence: CASSRTDGNTEAFF. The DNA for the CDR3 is TGTGCCAGCAGTAGAACCGATGGGAACACTGAAGCTTTCTTT.

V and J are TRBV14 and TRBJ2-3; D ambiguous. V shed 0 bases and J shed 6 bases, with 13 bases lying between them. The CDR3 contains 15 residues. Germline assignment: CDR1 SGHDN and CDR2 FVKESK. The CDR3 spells CASSQDIHLWDTQYF. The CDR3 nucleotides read TGTGCCAGCAGCCAAGATATTCACCTCTGGGATACGCAGTATTTT.

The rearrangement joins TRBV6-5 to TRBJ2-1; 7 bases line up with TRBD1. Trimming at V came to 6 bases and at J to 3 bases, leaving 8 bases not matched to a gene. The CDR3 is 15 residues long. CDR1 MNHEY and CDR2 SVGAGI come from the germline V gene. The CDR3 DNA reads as TGTGCCAGCAGCATCCACCACAGGGGCTACAATGAGCAGTTCTTC. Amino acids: CASSIHHRGYNEQFF.

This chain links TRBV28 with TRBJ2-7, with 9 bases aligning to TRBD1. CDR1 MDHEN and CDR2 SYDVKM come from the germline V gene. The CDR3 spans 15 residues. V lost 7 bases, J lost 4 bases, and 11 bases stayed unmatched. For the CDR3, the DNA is TGTGCCAGCACCCCTTATGCTGGGACAGGGTACGAGCAGTACTTC. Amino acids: CASTPYAGTGYEQYF.

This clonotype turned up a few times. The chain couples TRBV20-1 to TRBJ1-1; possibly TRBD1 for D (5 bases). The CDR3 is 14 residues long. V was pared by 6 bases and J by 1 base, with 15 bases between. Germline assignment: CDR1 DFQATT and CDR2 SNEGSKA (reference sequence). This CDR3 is CSAGTSGGNTEAFF. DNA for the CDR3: TGCAGTGCCGGGACGTCCGGGGGGAACACTGAAGCTTTCTTT.

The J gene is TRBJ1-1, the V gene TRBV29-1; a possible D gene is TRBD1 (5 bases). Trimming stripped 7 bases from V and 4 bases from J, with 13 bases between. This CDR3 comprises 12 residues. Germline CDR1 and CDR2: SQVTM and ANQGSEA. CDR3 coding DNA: TGCAGCGCCGGGGGATTCGTCACTGAAGCTTTCTTT. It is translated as CSAGGFVTEAFF.